These 18 T cell receptor beta chains came from one sample sequenced in a study of shared clonotypes between healthy human individuals. Clones were sequenced by immunoSEQ multiplex PCR, and TCRdb holds only the in-frame ones, with some missing. The sample lists about 1.1 million clones, roughly 77% occurring once. Sequences were obtained from memory CD4+ T cells from PBMCs. The subset here: CD45RA-negative fraction. The receptors were gathered from a man aged 18 to 30 in good health. Some clones in this sample may be carry-over from other donors' samples.

This clone was seen a few times. As DNA, the CDR3 is TGTGCCAGCAGCTTAGTGGGGGGAGCACTGTTTTTT. It is translated as CASSLVGGALFF. The chain couples TRBV7-9 to TRBJ1-4; D might be TRBD1 (5 bases). V was cut by 1 base and J by 13 bases, with 10 bases left in between. From germline, CDR1 is SEHNR and CDR2 FQNEAQ (reference sequence). This CDR3 is 12 amino acids long.

The V and J genes are TRBV28 and TRBJ2-1; 9 nucleotides align to TRBD1. CDR1 is MDHEN and CDR2 is SYDVKM in the germline V gene. V lost 10 bases, J lost 7 bases, and 11 bases stayed unmatched. This CDR3 spans 14 amino acids. CDR3 bases: TGTGCCATCCACGCCTGGGACAGGGCTAATGAGCAGTTCTTC. Translation: CAIHAWDRANEQFF.

The rearrangement links TRBV2 to TRBJ2-1, with unresolved D. V lost 6 bases, J lost 2 bases, and 11 bases lay in between. CDR1 and CDR2 from the germline V gene are SNHLY and FYNNEI. The CDR3 runs to 14 residues. CDR3 sequence: CASRGSPPYNEQFF. CDR3 DNA sequence: TGTGCCAGCAGGGGCAGCCCACCCTACAATGAGCAGTTCTTC. Variable domain in full (rest from reference TRBV2 and TRBJ2-1): EPEVTQTPSHQVTQMGQEVILRCVPISNHLYFYWYRQILGQKVEFLVSFYNNEISEKSEIFDDQFSVERPDGSNFTLKIRSTKLEDSAMYFCASRGSPPYNEQFFGPGTRLTVL.

This chain connects TRBV5-1 to TRBJ2-7; D is unclear. Germline assignment: CDR1 SGHRS and CDR2 YFSETQ. Trimming cost V 2 bases and J 0 bases, with 9 bases left between them. CDR3 length equals 14 residues. As DNA, the CDR3 is TGCGCCAGCAGCTTTTATCCAGGCTCCTACGAGCAGTACTTC. Translated, it gives CASSFYPGSYEQYF.

The J gene is TRBJ2-5, the V gene TRBV5-1; TRBD2 matches at 14 bases. There are 17 residues in the CDR3. Unmatched junction bases numbered 12, after V lost 7 bases and J lost 4 bases. The V gene's germline CDR1 is SGHRS and CDR2 YFSETQ. CDR3 nucleotide sequence: TGCGCCAGCGGGCCCGGGACTAGCGGGAGCTCAGGAGAGACCCAGTACTTC. Translating it yields CASGPGTSGSSGETQYF.

This clone was observed a single time. V gene TRBV4-2 combines with J gene TRBJ1-1; TRBD1 might be the D (5 bases). Trimming took 0 bases from V and 3 from J, leaving 11 bases between them. The CDR3 covers 15 residues. CDR1 LGHNA and CDR2 YNFKEQ come from the germline V gene. The CDR3 DNA follows: TGTGCCAGCAGCCAAGATCGGGGGATGTACACTGAAGCTTTCTTT. Protein product: CASSQDRGMYTEAFF.

The chain is built from TRBV6-1 and TRBJ2-7; D perhaps matches TRBD2 (5 bases). V lost 0 bases and J 1 base, leaving 10 bases between the germline ends. Germline CDR1 and CDR2: MNHNS and SASEGT. The CDR3 loop spans 15 amino acids. For the CDR3, the DNA is TGTGCCAGCAGTGAAGCGCCTACTAGTTCCTACGAGCAGTACTTC. This gives the protein CASSEAPTSSYEQYF.

The chain employs TRBV5-4 and TRBJ2-7, with 8 bases identical to TRBD1. CDR1 and CDR2 (germline): SGHNT, YYREEE (reference sequence). The CDR3 contains 15 residues. The V segment lost 4 bases and the J segment 1 base; nucleotides outside the gene matches: 7. This chain's CDR3 is CASSPRDRSSYEQYF. Here the CDR3 DNA reads TGTGCCAGCAGCCCCCGGGACAGGTCGTCCTACGAGCAGTACTTC.

V is TRBV4-2 and J is TRBJ2-1; D is perhaps TRBD2 (5 bases). There are 15 residues in the CDR3. V was clipped by 4 bases and J by 2 bases, with 12 bases between them. The germline CDR1 and CDR2 sequences are LGHNA and YNFKEQ. This CDR3 reads CASSLATAAYNEQFF. The CDR3 coding sequence is TGTGCCAGCAGCCTGGCTACAGCGGCCTACAATGAGCAGTTCTTC.

This chain links TRBV7-3 with TRBJ2-1; 11 bases agree with TRBD2. CDR1 and CDR2 from the germline V gene are SGHTA and FQGTGA. V shed 5 bases and J 3 bases; nucleotides not matched to a gene: 6. The CDR3 runs 16 residues. The DNA for the CDR3 is TGTGCCAGCAGCAAAACCGGGACTAGCGGCTACAATGAGCAGTTCTTC. Protein sequence: CASSKTGTSGYNEQFF.

The chain combines TRBV29-1 with TRBJ1-3; D not resolved. Germline loops: CDR1 SQVTM, CDR2 ANQGSEA. The CDR3 is 15 amino acids. The V end was cut by 2 bases, the J end by 4 bases, with 15 bases between. DNA for the CDR3: TGCAGCGTTGAATCGTCGGAGACACAGGGAAACACCATATATTTT. This sequence encodes CSVESSETQGNTIYF.

This chain connects TRBV28 to TRBJ2-2; maybe TRBD2 (5 bases). Germline CDR1 MDHEN, CDR2 SYDVKM. V was shortened by 2 bases and J by 0 bases, with 10 bases between the two germline ends. There are 16 residues in the CDR3. CDR3 sequence: CASSLSGLANTGELFF. For the CDR3, the DNA is TGTGCCAGCAGTTTAAGCGGTCTCGCGAACACCGGGGAGCTGTTTTTT.

This chain links TRBV29-1 with TRBJ2-1; the D call may be TRBD1 or TRBD2 (5 bases each). Germline V gene lookup returns CDR1 SQVTM and CDR2 ANQGSEA. The CDR3 contains 12 residues. V was shortened by 8 bases and J by 9 bases, with 17 bases between the two germline ends. The CDR3 loop is CSLTYSGTEQFF. In nucleotides, the CDR3 is TGCAGCCTGACCTATTCAGGGACTGAGCAGTTCTTC.

The gene calls are TRBV5-4 and TRBJ2-1, with 7 bases matching TRBD2. The CDR3 contains 15 residues. V lost 4 bases, J lost 9 bases, and 13 bases stayed unmatched. Germline V gene lookup returns CDR1 SGHNT and CDR2 YYREEE (reference sequence). In DNA form, the CDR3 reads TGTGCCAGCAGCCCCCCCGAAAAGCGGGACTTTGAGCAGTTCTTC. Amino acid sequence: CASSPPEKRDFEQFF.

V and J are TRBV9 and TRBJ1-1; D not certain. The CDR3 consists of 14 residues. Per germline, CDR1 SGDLS and CDR2 YYNGEE. Trimming left V 0 bases short and J 3 bases short, with 9 bases between. DNA of the CDR3: TGTGCCAGCAGCGTAGATGGGAGATACACTGAAGCTTTCTTT. Its protein product is CASSVDGRYTEAFF.

The V gene is TRBV6-4, the J gene TRBJ2-2; D possibly matches TRBD1 or TRBD2 (5 bases each). Germline V gives CDR1 MRHNA, CDR2 SNTAGT. The CDR3 loop spans 15 amino acids. The ends were cut back, 4 bases at V and 4 bases at J, with 13 bases in the middle. The CDR3 DNA sequence: TGTGCCAGCAGTGTTTCGACTGGGACCACCGGGGAGCTGTTTTTT. This encodes CASSVSTGTTGELFF.

About this clone: Only one base separates this from a far larger clonotype, so it likely reflects a read error. Other nucleotide sequences in the sample specify the same CDR3. The J gene is TRBJ2-2, the V gene TRBV5-4, with D perhaps matching TRBD2 (6 bases). The CDR3 runs 15 residues. V was shortened by 2 bases and J by 1 base, with 9 bases between the two germline ends. The germline CDR1 and CDR2 sequences are SGHNT and YYREEE (reference sequence). The CDR3, as DNA: TGTGCCAGCAGCTTAGATAGCGGGAACACCGGGGAGCTGTTTTTT. Translation gives CASSLDSGNTGELFF.

The CDR3 DNA sequence: TGTGCCTGGAGTAAGGGACAGGCTAATAGGGACGAGCAGTACTTC. It specifies CAWSKGQANRDEQYF. The chain employs TRBV30 and TRBJ2-5; 8 bases are a match to TRBD1. The assigned J gene may be wrong: the sequence end matches TRBJ2-7 better. Germline V lookup: CDR1 GTSNPN, CDR2 SVGIG (reference sequence). CDR3 length: 15 amino acids.